The present T cell receptor beta chain was sequenced within a study of cytomegalovirus exposure and HLA in healthy donors. Study-wide points: Altogether, 150 or so TCR beta chains were recorded as cytomegalovirus-associated. When a later analysis was performed, an Asian-associated ancestry cluster reportedly had fewer N-insertions than the approximately 700-donor mean. For cytomegalovirus status, the classifier reportedly gave diagnoses with high specificity and sensitivity. Highly shared variants forming one cluster were likely a sequencing artifact.

This CDR3 is 18 amino acids long. The germline gives CDR1 SEHNR, CDR2 FQNEAQ (reference sequence). This PCR relied on a set of 60 Vbeta primers and 13 Jbeta primers. Sequencing used immunoSEQ multiplex PCR; TCRdb keeps in-frame clones, though not all of them. Of over 120,000 clones in the sample, roughly three quarters were seen once. Concerning this clone itself: Its antigen remains unidentified. Germline and junction disagree at one end, which may indicate a read error.

Sample: PBMCs. The chain has TRBV7-9 and TRBJ2-2, with a tentative D call TRBD2 (5 bases). The sequence came from a female donor in good health and CMV-seronegative. CDR3: CSSPVSSASPSNTGELFF. For the CDR3, the DNA is TGTTCCAGCCCGGTCTCCTCGGCTAGCCCTTCGAACACCGGGGAGCTGTTTTTT.